This T cell receptor beta chain derives from a study of siplizumab effects on memory and regulatory T cells. Study results and caveats: Proliferating clones, CD4+ or CD8+, lacked an assignable naive or memory phenotype in roughly 75-97% of cases. Siplizumab produced a significant reduction in alloreactive sequences that were traceable to unstimulated CD4+ memory cells. Major contributors to the alloresponse seemed to be naive T cells, which also appeared more diverse than memory cells.

TCRdb's table, derived via immunoSEQ multiplex PCR, lists solely in-frame clones and lacks some. The sample has about 48,000 clones, about 88% seen once. Sequencing of unstimulated naive, memory, effector memory and TEMRA subsets was performed in a few donor pairs. The germline gives CDR1 SGHAT, CDR2 FQNNGV. Trimming took 5 bases from V and 5 from J, leaving 19 bases between them. This CDR3 spans 15 amino acids. About this clone: Its target is not known.

Sequenced input: naive CD8+ T cells sorted from blood. The rearrangement links TRBV11-2 to TRBJ2-7; D could derive from TRBD1 or TRBD2 (5 bases each). The clonotype was recovered from a human donor in good health. CDR3 protein: CASSPPRAGRDEQYF. CDR3 sequence (DNA): TGTGCCAGCAGCCCCCCCCGGGCAGGGCGGGACGAGCAGTACTTC.